This T cell receptor beta chain is from a study of memory CD4+ T cells and cytomegalovirus serostatus. Libraries were prepared by immunoSEQ multiplex PCR; TCRdb keeps only in-frame clonotypes and omits some of them. Of 27,000 or so clones listed, 75% to 80% are singletons. About this clone: Its antigen remains unknown.

Single viable CD3+CD4+CD8-CD45RO+ cells were sorted as the memory CD4+ T cells. Positive selection with CD4 microbeads enriched total CD4+ T cells. Study outcomes and limitations: Suggested: most of the CMV-linked TCR signature lies in CD4+ memory cells.

With V trimmed by 5 bases and J by 4 bases, 8 bases remained unmatched. Germline values: CDR1 LNHDA, CDR2 SQIVND (reference sequence). The CDR3 runs 15 residues. This TCR derives from an adult in good health and CMV-seronegative. Sequencing input: memory CD4+ T cells from blood. The J gene is TRBJ1-2, the V gene TRBV19; the match to TRBD1 covers 9 bases. Written as DNA, the CDR3 is TGTGCCAGTAGTGAAAACAGGGGGCGCGCCTATGGCTACACCTTC. Protein: CASSENRGRAYGYTF.